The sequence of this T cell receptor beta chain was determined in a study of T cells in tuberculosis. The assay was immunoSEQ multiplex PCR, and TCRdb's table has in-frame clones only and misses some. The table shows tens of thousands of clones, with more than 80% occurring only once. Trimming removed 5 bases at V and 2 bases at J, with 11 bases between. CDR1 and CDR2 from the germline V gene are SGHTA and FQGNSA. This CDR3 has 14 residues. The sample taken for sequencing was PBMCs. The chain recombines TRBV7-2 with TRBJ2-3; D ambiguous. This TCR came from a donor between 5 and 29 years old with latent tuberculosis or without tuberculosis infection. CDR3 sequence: CASSIVVATDTQYF. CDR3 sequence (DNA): TGTGCCAGCAGCATCGTAGTTGCCACAGATACGCAGTATTTT.